The 5 T cell receptor beta chains listed next were all sequenced from one sample in a study of identical twins (dated by TCRdb to the mid-2010s). The method was 5' RACE. Sequenced using an Illumina HiSeq 2000. Using fastp trimming at Q25 and MiXCR clonotype assembly, TCRdb reanalyzed the public sequencing data and kept in-frame beta chains. Every CDR3 protein is listed once, alongside the most common genes and DNA of its rows. The sample table lists roughly 240,000 distinct CDR3 sequences, 6% to 8% of them with a count of one. Over 5% of the sample comes from the top ten. The same specimen was also included in a second study, on yellow fever vaccine responses in identical twins.

Sequenced: CD8+ T cells sorted from blood. These receptors were taken from a woman between 18 and 29 years old in good health.

This sequence joins TRBV18 and TRBJ2-7; D is perhaps TRBD1 (6 bases). Germline assignment: CDR1 KGHSH and CDR2 LQKENI. V was shortened by 6 bases and J by 5 bases, with 11 bases between the two germline ends. The CDR3 spans 12 residues. Written as DNA, the CDR3 is TGTGCCAGCTCCCAGACAGGAGACGAGCAGTACGTC. Its translation: CASSQTGDEQYV.

This chain links TRBV6-5 with TRBJ2-3; D remains ambiguous. The CDR3 is 13 amino acids. Per the germline V gene, CDR1 is MNHEY and CDR2 is SVGAGI. Between the trimmed V and J ends, which lost 0 bases and 6 bases, there was a span of 7 bases. CDR3 DNA sequence: TGTGCCAGCAGTTACTCGAATTGGGATACGCAGTATTTT. It encodes CASSYSNWDTQYF.

CDR3 in amino acids: CASKLDRGLGEQYV. The CDR3 region has the DNA TGTGCCAGCAAGCTGGACAGGGGTCTAGGCGAGCAGTACGTC. The chain is built from TRBV6-1 and TRBJ2-7; 9 bases are a match to TRBD1. Trimming at V came to 7 bases and at J to 6 bases, leaving 10 bases not matched to a gene. The CDR3 runs to 14 residues. Germline V gene lookup returns CDR1 MNHNS and CDR2 SASEGT.

The chain links TRBV13 to TRBJ2-7, with D hard to call. The CDR3 is 15 residues long. Trimming removed 4 bases from V and 0 bases from J, with 13 bases in between. Germline V gives CDR1 PRHDT, CDR2 FYEKMQ (reference sequence). The CDR3: CASSSSLGYSYEQYF. The CDR3 nucleotides read TGTGCCAGCAGCTCCTCCCTGGGGTACTCCTACGAGCAGTACTTC. Together with reference TRBV13 and TRBJ2-7, the CDR3 gives the full variable domain: AAGVIQSPRHLIKEKRETATLKCYPIPRHDTVYWYQQGPGQDPQFLISFYEKMQSDKGSIPDRFSAQQFSDYHSELNMSSLELGDSALYFCASSSSLGYSYEQYFGPGTRLTVT.

At least ten counts were recorded for this clonotype. V gene TRBV29-1 combines with J gene TRBJ2-3; D tentatively reads TRBD1 or TRBD2 (7 bases each). Germline CDR1 SQVTM, CDR2 ANQGSEA. CDR3 length equals 14 residues. V shed 3 bases and J shed 3 bases, with 13 bases lying between them. The CDR3 sequence: CSVEQGEGTDTQYF. CDR3 bases: TGCAGCGTTGAGCAGGGGGAGGGTACAGATACGCAGTATTTT.